This TCR beta chain was retrieved from a study of identical twins. TCRdb recomputed calls from the 5' RACE reads with MiXCR, one row per CDR3 protein. The sample comprises approximately 490,000 distinct CDR3 sequences, about 20% of which are singletons, and about 0.48% rests with the top ten. The CDR3 has 15 residues. Trimming shortened V by 5 bases and J by 2 bases, and 13 bases separated the two germline ends. Per the germline V gene, CDR1 is MNHEY and CDR2 is SMNVEV (reference sequence). This same sample was also taken into another study, of yellow fever vaccine responses in identical twins.

What was sequenced was CD4+ T cells sorted from blood. The chain uses TRBV27 and TRBJ2-1; the D gene is possibly TRBD1 (7 bases). The receptor was derived from a woman aged 18-29 years in good health. The CDR3 protein is CASSTQGGPYNEQFF. As DNA, the CDR3 is TGTGCCAGCAGTACTCAGGGGGGCCCCTACAATGAGCAGTTCTTC.